Each of the 6 T cell receptor beta chains below was sequenced from the same sample in a study of shared clonotypes between healthy human individuals. TCRdb keeps only in-frame clones here, not all; method: immunoSEQ multiplex PCR. This sample has about 1.1 million clones; around 78% occur once, and the top ten carry roughly 0.56%. Sequencing used memory CD4+ T cells from PBMCs. The subset denotes: CD45RA-negative fraction. The receptor set was obtained from a man younger than 35 in good health. Some clones in this sample may be carry-over from other donors' samples.

This chain connects TRBV5-6 to TRBJ1-5, with 8 nucleotides matching TRBD1. Trimming took 4 bases from V and 0 from J; bases not matched to a gene: 3. CDR1 is SGHDT, CDR2 YYEEEE, per germline. The CDR3 is 15 amino acids. The CDR3 is CASSQGAFSNQPQHF. The CDR3 DNA reads TGTGCCAGCAGCCAGGGGGCATTTAGCAATCAGCCCCAGCATTTT.

A word on this clone: This specimen includes other DNA sequences encoding the same CDR3. The chain carries TRBV5-1 and TRBJ2-7, with D uncertain. CDR1 and CDR2 from the germline V gene are SGHRS and YFSETQ. V was shortened by 0 bases and J by 2 bases, with 9 bases between the two germline ends. The CDR3 runs to 14 residues. This chain's CDR3 is CASSLAGRPYEQYF. The CDR3 DNA is TGCGCCAGCAGCTTGGCGGGCAGGCCCTACGAGCAGTACTTC.

This sequence joins TRBV9 and TRBJ1-2, with 7 bases matching TRBD1. Germline lookup yields CDR1 SGDLS and CDR2 YYNGEE. J gave up 3 bases and V 0 bases, and 8 bases lay outside the gene matches. This CDR3 comprises 16 residues. In DNA form, the CDR3 reads TGTGCCAGCAGCGTAGCGTACAGGGGTGACGACTATGGCTACACCTTC. As protein: CASSVAYRGDDYGYTF. Using reference TRBV9 and TRBJ1-2 for the parts outside the CDR3, the full variable domain is DSGVTQTPKHLITATGQRVTLRCSPRSGDLSVYWYQQSLDQGLQFLIQYYNGEERAKGNILERFSAQQFPDLHSELNLSSLELGDSALYFCASSVAYRGDDYGYTFGSGTRLTVV.

J is TRBJ2-2 and V is TRBV7-2; D may match TRBD1 or TRBD2 (5 bases each). The CDR3 spans 14 residues. Trimming removed 3 bases at V and 2 bases at J, with 7 bases between. The germline CDR1 and CDR2 sequences are SGHTA and FQGNSA. The CDR3 spells CASSLGVNTGELFF. CDR3 nucleotide sequence: TGTGCCAGCAGCTTGGGGGTTAACACCGGGGAGCTGTTTTTT.

Many counts were recorded for this clone. The same CDR3 is also encoded by other DNA sequences in this sample. This chain joins TRBV6-5 and TRBJ2-2, with D tentatively TRBD2 (6 bases). The CDR3 has 14 amino acids. V lost 0 bases and J 4 bases, leaving 6 bases between the germline ends. Germline lookup yields CDR1 MNHEY and CDR2 SVGAGI. This CDR3 is CASSYSRGTGELFF. CDR3 in DNA: TGTGCCAGCAGTTACTCGCGGGGCACCGGGGAGCTGTTTTTT.

The chain couples TRBV7-9 to TRBJ2-1; the match to TRBD2 covers 10 bases. The V gene's germline CDR1 is SEHNR and CDR2 FQNEAQ (reference sequence). With V trimmed by 0 bases and J by 9 bases, 5 bases remained unmatched. CDR3 length equals 15 residues. The CDR3 nucleotides read TGTGCCAGCAGCTTAGCGTCTAGCGGGAGAACTGAGCAGTTCTTC. It codes for CASSLASSGRTEQFF. The full variable domain, its missing parts supplied by reference TRBV7-9 and TRBJ2-1, is DTGVSQNPRHKITKRGQNVTFRCDPISEHNRLYWYRQTLGQGPEFLTYFQNEAQLEKSRLLSDRFSAERPKGSFSTLEIQRTEQGDSAMYLCASSLASSGRTEQFFGPGTRLTVL.